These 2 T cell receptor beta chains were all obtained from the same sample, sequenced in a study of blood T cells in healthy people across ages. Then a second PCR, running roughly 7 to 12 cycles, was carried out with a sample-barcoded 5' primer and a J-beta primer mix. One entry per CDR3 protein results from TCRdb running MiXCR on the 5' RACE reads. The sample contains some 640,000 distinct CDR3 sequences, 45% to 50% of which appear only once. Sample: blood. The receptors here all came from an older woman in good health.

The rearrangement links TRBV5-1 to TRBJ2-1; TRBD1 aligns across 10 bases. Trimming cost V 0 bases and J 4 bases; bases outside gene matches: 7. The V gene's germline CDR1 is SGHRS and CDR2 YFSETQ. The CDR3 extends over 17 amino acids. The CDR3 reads CASSLVPAGQGYNEQFF. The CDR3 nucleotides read TGCGCCAGCAGCTTGGTCCCGGCGGGACAGGGGTACAATGAGCAGTTCTTC. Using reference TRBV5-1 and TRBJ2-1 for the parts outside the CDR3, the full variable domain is KAGVTQTPRYLIKTRGQQVTLSCSPISGHRSVSWYQQTPGQGLQFLFEYFSETQRNKGNFPGRFSGRQFSNSRSEMNVSTLELGDSALYLCASSLVPAGQGYNEQFFGPGTRLTVL.

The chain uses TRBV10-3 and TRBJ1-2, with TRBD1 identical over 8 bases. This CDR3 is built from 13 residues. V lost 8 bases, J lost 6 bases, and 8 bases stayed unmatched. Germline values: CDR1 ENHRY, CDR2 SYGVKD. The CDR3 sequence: CAIYGQGGNGYTF. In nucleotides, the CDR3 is TGTGCCATCTACGGACAGGGAGGTAATGGCTACACCTTC.